The text below deals with one T cell receptor beta chain. This specimen comes from a study of radiotherapy plus CTLA-4 blockade in lung cancer. CDR1 and CDR2 (germline): MDHEN, SYDVKM. There are 12 residues in the CDR3. V dropped 2 bases and J dropped 9 bases, with 5 bases sitting between them. The repertoire was sequenced with immunoSEQ multiplex PCR; TCRdb's copy has only in-frame clones and lacks some. This sample has approximately 85,000 clones, with about 85% found just once. This specimen consisted of peripheral blood, obtained from a patient treated with radiotherapy plus ipilimumab. This receptor was obtained from a human donor with non-small cell lung cancer that progressed on radiotherapy plus ipilimumab. The chain links TRBV28 to TRBJ1-6, with no clear D. The CDR3 nucleotides are TGTGCCAGCAGTTTAGGAGTTTCACCCCTCCACTTT. Amino acid sequence: CASSLGVSPLHF.